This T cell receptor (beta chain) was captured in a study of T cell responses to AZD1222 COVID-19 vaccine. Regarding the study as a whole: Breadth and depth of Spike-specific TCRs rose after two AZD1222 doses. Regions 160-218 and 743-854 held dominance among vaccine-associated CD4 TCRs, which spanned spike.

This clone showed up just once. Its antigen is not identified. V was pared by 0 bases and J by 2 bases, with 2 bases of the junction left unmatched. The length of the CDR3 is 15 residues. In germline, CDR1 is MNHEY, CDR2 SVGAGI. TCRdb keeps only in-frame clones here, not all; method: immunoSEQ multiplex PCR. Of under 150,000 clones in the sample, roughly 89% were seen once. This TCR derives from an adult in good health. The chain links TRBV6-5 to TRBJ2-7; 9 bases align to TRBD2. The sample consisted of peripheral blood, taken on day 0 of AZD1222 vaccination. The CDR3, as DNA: TGTGCCAGCAGTTACTCAGTAGCGGGAGCCTACGAGCAGTACTTC. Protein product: CASSYSVAGAYEQYF.